The next 9 T cell receptor beta chains were all read from a single sample in a study of blood T cell repertoires in COVID-19. The repertoire was sequenced with immunoSEQ multiplex PCR; TCRdb's copy has only in-frame clones and lacks some. The table has approximately 360,000 clones, around 89% seen once; the top ten hold approximately 7%. Sequenced material: peripheral blood. The receptor set was obtained from a man aged 18 to 29 with active or convalescent COVID-19.

Here the CDR3 reads CASKRESSYNSPLHF. CDR3 sequence (DNA): TGTGCCAGCAAGAGGGAGAGCTCCTATAATTCACCCCTCCACTTT. This chain links TRBV28 with TRBJ1-6; D is uncertain. CDR1 and CDR2 (germline): MDHEN, SYDVKM. Trimming took off 7 bases at V and 0 bases at J, with 10 bases between the two ends. This CDR3 contains 15 residues.

V gene TRBV18 combines with J gene TRBJ2-7; 7 positions agree with TRBD1. Unmatched junction bases numbered 5, after V lost 3 bases and J lost 0 bases. CDR1 is KGHSH and CDR2 is LQKENI in the germline V gene. The CDR3 length is 15 residues. CDR3 nucleotides: TGTGCCAGCTCACCCAGGGGACAGCTCTCCTACGAGCAGTACTTC. Translation: CASSPRGQLSYEQYF.

The rearrangement uses TRBV11-2 and TRBJ1-3; TRBD1 aligns across 10 bases. The germline gives CDR1 SGHAT, CDR2 FQNNGV. This CDR3 has 17 residues. V trimming: 5 bases; J trimming: 10 bases; junction bases outside the gene matches: 17. This CDR3 is CASSPPRQGAPGWTIYF. CDR3 sequence (DNA): TGTGCCAGCAGCCCCCCACGACAGGGGGCGCCTGGTTGGACCATATATTTT.

The chain uses TRBV27 and TRBJ1-2; TRBD1 aligns across 7 bases. The V and J ends lost 6 bases and 0 bases, in that order; junction bases with no gene match: 7. CDR3 length: 15 amino acids. CDR1 is MNHEY, CDR2 SMNVEV, per germline (reference sequence). This CDR3 is CASRNDRDPNYGYTF. The CDR3 DNA sequence: TGTGCCAGCAGGAACGACAGGGACCCTAACTATGGCTACACCTTC.

The chain is built from TRBV9 and TRBJ2-2; 14 bases agree with TRBD2. V lost 2 bases, J lost 4 bases, and 10 bases stayed unmatched. Germline V gene data show CDR1 as SGDLS and CDR2 as YYNGEE. This CDR3 is 19 amino acids long. The CDR3 reads CASSVSLGLAGDPTGELFF. The CDR3, as DNA: TGTGCCAGCAGCGTGTCTTTGGGACTAGCGGGAGACCCCACCGGGGAGCTGTTTTTT.

The chain links TRBV7-6 to TRBJ2-5, with 10 bases identical to TRBD1. Germline V CDR1 and CDR2: SGHVS, FNYEAQ. With V trimmed by 1 base and J by 2 bases, 4 bases remained unmatched. The CDR3 has 16 amino acids. The CDR3: CASSLEAGQGQETQYF. In DNA, the CDR3 is TGTGCCAGCAGCTTAGAGGCGGGACAGGGGCAAGAGACCCAGTACTTC.

This chain uses TRBV3-1 (or the pseudogene TRBV3-2) with TRBJ1-1; no clear D gene. V shed 1 base and J shed 4 bases, with 10 bases lying between them. The CDR3 spans 14 residues. Germline V gene sequence: CDR1 LGHDT, CDR2 YNNKEL (reference sequence). DNA for the CDR3: TGTGCCAGCAGCCAAGTTGCGGGAGTCACTGAAGCTTTCTTT. Amino acids: CASSQVAGVTEAFF.

Concerning this clone itself: This CDR3 is also generated by other DNA sequences in the sample. The V and J genes are TRBV24-1 and TRBJ2-2; D might be TRBD1 (6 bases). Germline CDR1 reads KGHDR; CDR2 reads SFDVKD. Trimming pared 7 bases from V and 5 bases from J, leaving 13 bases between. There are 14 residues in the CDR3. CDR3 nucleotides: TGTGCCACCAGAGGTCAGGGGATAACCGGGGAGCTGTTTTTT. Protein sequence: CATRGQGITGELFF.

CDR3 sequence reads: CAIRGTSGIYEQYF. DNA of the CDR3: TGTGCCATCAGGGGGACTAGCGGGATCTACGAGCAGTACTTC. The genes are TRBV10-3 and TRBJ2-7, with 13 bases matching TRBD2. The J segment lost 3 bases and the V segment lost 6 bases, leaving 2 bases of the junction unmatched. The CDR3 is 14 amino acids. Germline V CDR1 and CDR2: ENHRY, SYGVKD.